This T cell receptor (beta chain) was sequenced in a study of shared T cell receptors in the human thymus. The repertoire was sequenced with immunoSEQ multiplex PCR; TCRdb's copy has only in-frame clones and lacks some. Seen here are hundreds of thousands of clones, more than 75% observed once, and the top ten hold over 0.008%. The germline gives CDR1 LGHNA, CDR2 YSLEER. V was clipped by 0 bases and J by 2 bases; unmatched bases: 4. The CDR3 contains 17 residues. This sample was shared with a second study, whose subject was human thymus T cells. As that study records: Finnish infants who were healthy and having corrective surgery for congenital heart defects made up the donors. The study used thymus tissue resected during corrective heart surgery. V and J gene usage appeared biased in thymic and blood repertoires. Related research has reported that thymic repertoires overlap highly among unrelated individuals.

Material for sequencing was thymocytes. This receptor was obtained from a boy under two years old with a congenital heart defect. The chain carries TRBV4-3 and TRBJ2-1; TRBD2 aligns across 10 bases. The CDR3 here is CASSQEEAGGPYNEQFF. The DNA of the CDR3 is TGCGCCAGCAGCCAAGAGGAAGCGGGGGGGCCCTACAATGAGCAGTTCTTC.